The present T cell receptor beta chain was sequenced within a study of cytomegalovirus exposure and HLA in healthy donors. With respect to this clone: The target antigen is unknown.

This CDR3 is 14 amino acids long. Germline assignment: CDR1 SGHRS and CDR2 YFSETQ. The ends lost 5 bases at V and 0 bases at J; junction bases unmatched: 2. Broader study findings: CMV antigen specificity of three CMV-associated chains was confirmed in vitro.

Clones were read by immunoSEQ multiplex PCR, and TCRdb kept only the in-frame ones, dropping some. Here the sample spans some 340,000 clones, approximately 90% being singletons. This TCR came from a woman in her thirties in good health and CMV-seropositive. This chain links TRBV5-1 with TRBJ2-7; 10 positions match TRBD1. Source material: PBMCs. Written as DNA, the CDR3 is TGCGCCAGCAGTGACAGGGGGCCCTCCTACGAGCAGTACTTC. This encodes CASSDRGPSYEQYF.